A single TCR beta chain is shown here with its context. This specimen belongs to a study of patients and donors after allogeneic stem cell transplantation. MiXCR, run by TCRdb on the RT-PCR reads, gives a single entry per CDR3 protein. The sample records about 110,000 distinct CDR3 sequences, 35% being singletons. The CDR3 has 16 residues. Trimming took off 5 bases at V and 4 bases at J, with 21 bases between the two ends. The genes are TRBV12-3 or TRBV12-4 and TRBJ2-7, with D maybe TRBD1 (5 bases). Sequenced input: blood, either unsorted or a sorted T cell fraction (not recorded which). The sequence came from a human donor who was either an allogeneic HSCT recipient or a stem cell or donor lymphocyte infusion donor (not recorded which). It is not recorded whose cells these are; they may come from a transplant donor. Written as DNA, the CDR3 is TGTGCCAGCAGTACCTGGACCCACCTGGGGCCATACGAGCAGTACTTC. Amino acids: CASSTWTHLGPYEQYF.